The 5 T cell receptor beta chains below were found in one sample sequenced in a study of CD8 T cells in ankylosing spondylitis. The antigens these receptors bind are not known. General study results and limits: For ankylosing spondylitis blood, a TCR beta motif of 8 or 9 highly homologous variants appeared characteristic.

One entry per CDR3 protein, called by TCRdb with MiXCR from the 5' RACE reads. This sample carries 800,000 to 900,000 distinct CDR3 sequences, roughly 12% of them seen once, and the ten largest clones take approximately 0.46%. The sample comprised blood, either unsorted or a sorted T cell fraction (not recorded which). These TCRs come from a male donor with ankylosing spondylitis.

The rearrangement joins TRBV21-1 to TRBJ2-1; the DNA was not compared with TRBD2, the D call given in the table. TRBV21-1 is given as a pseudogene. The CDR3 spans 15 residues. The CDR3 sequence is CASSLAGGGVNEQFF. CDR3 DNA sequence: TGTGCCAGCAGCTTAGCGGGAGGAGGGGTCAATGAGCAGTTCTTC.

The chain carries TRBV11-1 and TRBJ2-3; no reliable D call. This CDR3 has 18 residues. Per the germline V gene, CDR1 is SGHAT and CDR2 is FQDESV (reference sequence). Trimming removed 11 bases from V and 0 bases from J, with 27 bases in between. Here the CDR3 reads CAYPPETPTLVSTDTQYF. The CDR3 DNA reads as TGTGCCTACCCTCCCGAGACTCCGACTTTAGTAAGCACAGATACGCAGTATTTT.

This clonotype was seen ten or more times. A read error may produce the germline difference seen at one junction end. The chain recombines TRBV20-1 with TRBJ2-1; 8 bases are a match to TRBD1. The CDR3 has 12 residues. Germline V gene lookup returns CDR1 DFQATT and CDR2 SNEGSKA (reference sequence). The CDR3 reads CSARRTGNGQFF. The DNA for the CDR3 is TGCAGTGCTAGACGGACAGGGAATGGGCAGTTCTTC.

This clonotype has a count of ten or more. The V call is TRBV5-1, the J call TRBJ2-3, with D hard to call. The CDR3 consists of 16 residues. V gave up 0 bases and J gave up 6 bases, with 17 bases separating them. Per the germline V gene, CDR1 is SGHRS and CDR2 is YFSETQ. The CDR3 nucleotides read TGCGCCAGCAGCTTGGAATTGCGTGGACCAGTGGATACGCAGTATTTT. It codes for CASSLELRGPVDTQYF.

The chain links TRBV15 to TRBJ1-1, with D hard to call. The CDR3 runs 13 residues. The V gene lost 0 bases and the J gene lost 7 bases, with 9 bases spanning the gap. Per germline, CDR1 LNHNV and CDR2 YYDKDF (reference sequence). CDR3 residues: CATSRDSNVEAFF. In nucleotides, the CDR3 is TGTGCCACCAGCAGAGATAGCAATGTTGAAGCTTTCTTT.